These 16 T cell receptor beta chains were all obtained from the same sample, sequenced in a study of T cells after somatic rescue of genetic block. Produced via immunoSEQ multiplex PCR; TCRdb's table is partial and in-frame only. The sample includes more than 70,000 clones, 90% of them seen just once. Sequencing was done on a sample of peripheral blood mononuclear cells (PBMCs). Every receptor here comes from a woman aged 18-29 years.

The chain carries TRBV6-1 and TRBJ1-5; possibly TRBD1 for D (6 bases). The CDR3 is made up of 14 amino acids. The germline V gene encodes CDR1 MNHNS and CDR2 SASEGT. Trimming took 0 bases from V and 5 from J, leaving 8 bases between them. CDR3 in amino acids: CASSEAGHHQPQHF. The CDR3, as DNA: TGTGCCAGCAGTGAAGCGGGACACCATCAGCCCCAGCATTTT.

The chain has TRBV7-9 and TRBJ1-5, with no clear D. The V end was cut by 3 bases, the J end by 3 bases, with 18 bases between. This CDR3 contains 17 residues. Germline CDR1 and CDR2: SEHNR and FQNEAQ (reference sequence). In nucleotides, the CDR3 is TGTGCCAGCAGCTTCAGTCACACCGCGTTGACCAATCAGCCCCAGCATTTT. Its translation is CASSFSHTALTNQPQHF.

This clone was picked up one time. The rearrangement links TRBV7-9 to TRBJ2-2, with D perhaps TRBD1 (6 bases). The CDR3 is 16 amino acids. From germline, CDR1 is SEHNR and CDR2 FQNEAQ (reference sequence). V lost 3 bases and J lost 1, with 12 bases in between. Written as DNA, the CDR3 is TGTGCCAGCAGCTTCCCCCAGGGGCTGAACACCGGGGAGCTGTTTTTT. It encodes CASSFPQGLNTGELFF.

DNA of the CDR3: TGTGCCAGCAGTTACTCGAGCCCCGAGATAGCTTTCTTT. Amino acid sequence: CASSYSSPEIAFF. The rearrangement links TRBV6-5 to TRBJ1-1, with D unresolved. Germline V gene lookup returns CDR1 MNHEY and CDR2 SVGAGI. The ends were cut back, 0 bases at V and 10 bases at J, with 12 bases in the middle. The CDR3 has 13 residues.

This clone was recorded once. The chain employs TRBV7-9 and TRBJ1-2; TRBD1 might be the D (5 bases). Germline V gene data show CDR1 as SEHNR and CDR2 as FQNEAQ (reference sequence). This CDR3 is built from 15 residues. V gave up 4 bases and J gave up 6 bases, with 18 bases separating them. The CDR3 is CASSSGMPEGHGYTF. The CDR3 bases are TGTGCCAGCAGCTCCGGGATGCCGGAGGGGCATGGCTACACCTTC.

This chain connects TRBV19 to TRBJ1-5; D perhaps matches TRBD1 (6 bases). Germline CDR1 LNHDA, CDR2 SQIVND (reference sequence). Trimming took off 5 bases at V and 7 bases at J, with 9 bases between the two ends. The CDR3 consists of 12 residues. Written as DNA, the CDR3 is TGTGCCAGTAGTGGCAGGGGCCAGCCCCAGCATTTT. Translating gives CASSGRGQPQHF. The entire variable domain, with the rest obtained from reference TRBV19 and TRBJ1-5, is as follows: DGGITQSPKYLFRKEGQNVTLSCEQNLNHDAMYWYRQDPGQGLRLIYYSQIVNDFQKGDIAEGYSVSREKKESFPLTVTSAQKNPTAFYLCASSGRGQPQHFGDGTRLSIL.

The rearrangement uses TRBV7-9 and TRBJ1-2; D not resolved. CDR3 length: 15 residues. The ends were cut back, 5 bases at V and 7 bases at J, with 20 bases in the middle. The germline gives CDR1 SEHNR, CDR2 FQNEAQ (reference sequence). CDR3 DNA sequence: TGTGCCAGCAGCCCCGCGGGAGGGCGCGAAAGTGGCTACACCTTC. Residues: CASSPAGGRESGYTF.

The chain carries TRBV6-1 and TRBJ2-1, with a tentative D call TRBD2 (5 bases). V lost 1 base and J lost 0, with 7 bases in between. Germline-derived CDR1 and CDR2 are MNHNS and SASEGT. This CDR3 is built from 15 residues. This CDR3 reads CASSEESGSYNEQFF. DNA for the CDR3: TGTGCCAGCAGTGAAGAAAGCGGCTCCTACAATGAGCAGTTCTTC.

V gene TRBV19 combines with J gene TRBJ1-1; 8 positions agree with TRBD1. The V gene's germline CDR1 is LNHDA and CDR2 SQIVND (reference sequence). Trimming removed 4 bases from V and 10 bases from J; junction bases left unmatched: 2. This CDR3 has 11 residues. The CDR3 coding sequence is TGTGCCAGTAGTACCGGACAGGGAGCTTTCTTT. This gives the protein CASSTGQGAFF.

This chain connects TRBV18 to TRBJ1-1, with no clear D. CDR3 length: 13 amino acids. Germline CDR1 and CDR2: KGHSH and LQKENI. V was pared by 1 base and J by 5 bases, with 8 bases between. The CDR3 DNA reads as TGTGCCAGCTCACCACGGGAAGGAACTGAAGCTTTCTTT. Translating gives CASSPREGTEAFF.

The chain uses TRBV5-4 and TRBJ2-5; 12 bases are a match to TRBD2. The V segment lost 4 bases and the J segment 4 bases; nucleotides outside the gene matches: 2. Germline assignment: CDR1 SGHNT and CDR2 YYREEE (reference sequence). The CDR3 consists of 14 residues. The CDR3 is CASSTLAGGETQYF. DNA of the CDR3: TGTGCCAGCAGCACACTAGCGGGAGGAGAGACCCAGTACTTC. Based on the CDR3 plus reference TRBV5-4 and TRBJ2-5, the full variable domain is ETGVTQSPTHLIKTRGQQVTLRCSSQSGHNTVSWYQQALGQGPQFIFQYYREEENGRGNFPPRFSGLQFPNYSSELNVNALELDDSALYLCASSTLAGGETQYFGPGTRLLVL.

The chain links TRBV18 to TRBJ2-3; D call uncertain. The CDR3 sequence is 14 residues long. Trimming stripped 0 bases from V and 2 bases from J, with 6 bases between. Looked up from germline, CDR1 is KGHSH and CDR2 is LQKENI. The CDR3 region is CASSPPQTTDTQYF. As DNA, the CDR3 is TGTGCCAGCTCACCACCACAGACCACAGATACGCAGTATTTT.

The gene calls are TRBV6-6 and TRBJ2-7; D not certain. CDR1 and CDR2 (germline): MNHNY, SVGAGI (reference sequence). The CDR3 contains 12 residues. V lost 10 bases and J 6 bases, leaving 16 bases between the germline ends. This CDR3 reads CATHPGGSEQYF. In DNA, the CDR3 is TGTGCCACCCACCCGGGCGGCTCCGAGCAGTACTTC.

V gene TRBV28 combines with J gene TRBJ1-2, with unresolved D. Trimming shortened V by 5 bases and J by 10 bases, and 17 bases separated the two germline ends. This CDR3 has 13 amino acids. The germline gives CDR1 MDHEN, CDR2 SYDVKM. The CDR3 reads CASSPPPTATYTF. In nucleotides, the CDR3 is TGTGCCAGCAGTCCCCCCCCGACGGCTACCTACACCTTC.

The rearrangement joins TRBV28 to TRBJ1-1; D gene uncertain. V was pared by 7 bases and J by 3 bases, with 9 bases between. The CDR3 runs to 12 residues. Germline lookup yields CDR1 MDHEN and CDR2 SYDVKM. The chain's CDR3 is CASTEGYTEAFF. The CDR3 nucleotides are TGTGCCAGCACTGAGGGCTACACTGAAGCTTTCTTT.

CDR3 in DNA: TGTGCCAGCAGTTTCGGACAGGGCGTAAATCAGCCCCAGCATTTT. Translated: CASSFGQGVNQPQHF. The V gene is TRBV5-5, the J gene TRBJ1-5; 8 bases agree with TRBD1. The CDR3 covers 15 residues. The J segment lost 4 bases and the V segment lost 5 bases, leaving 8 bases of the junction unmatched. Germline assignment: CDR1 SGHKS and CDR2 YYEKEE (reference sequence).